What follows are 24 T cell receptor beta chains derived from one specimen sequenced in a study of identical twins. TCRdb reanalysed the 5' RACE reads using MiXCR and keeps one entry per CDR3 protein. The sample contains 400,000 to 500,000 distinct CDR3 sequences, about 18% of which appear only once. Sequences were obtained from naive T cells sorted from blood. These receptors all come from a man aged 50 or older in good health.

J is TRBJ2-3 and V is TRBV5-1, with 9 positions matching TRBD1. The CDR3 runs to 16 residues. Germline V gene sequence: CDR1 SGHRS, CDR2 YFSETQ. The J segment lost 5 bases and the V segment lost 0 bases, leaving 7 bases of the junction unmatched. CDR3 sequence (DNA): TGCGCCAGCAGCTTGGCCCCGGGACAGGGTGTAGATACGCAGTATTTT. Translation gives CASSLAPGQGVDTQYF.

CDR3 nucleotides: TGTGCCAGCAGCGTAGTACAGGGAGATCGCTATGGCTACACCTTC. Encoded protein: CASSVVQGDRYGYTF. The chain links TRBV9 to TRBJ1-2, with D possibly matching TRBD1 (6 bases). Per the germline V gene, CDR1 is SGDLS and CDR2 is YYNGEE. V lost 0 bases, J lost 4 bases, and 13 bases lay in between. CDR3 length: 15 amino acids.

A few counts support this clonotype. The chain recombines TRBV29-1 with TRBJ2-7, with 8 bases aligning to TRBD2. The trim removed 3 bases at V and 3 bases at J, leaving 7 bases unmatched. Germline lookup yields CDR1 SQVTM and CDR2 ANQGSEA. The CDR3 totals 14 residues. The CDR3 DNA follows: TGCAGCGTTGACCGGGGGGGGGACGTCTACGAGCAGTACTTC. This encodes CSVDRGGDVYEQYF.

This clonotype showed up many times. The J gene is TRBJ1-1, the V gene TRBV9, with unresolved D. CDR3 length equals 16 residues. The V gene's germline CDR1 is SGDLS and CDR2 YYNGEE. The V end was cut by 4 bases, the J end by 1 base, with 17 bases between. CDR3 sequence: CASSSGGGGKNTEAFF. CDR3 nucleotides: TGTGCCAGCAGCTCAGGTGGCGGAGGGAAGAACACTGAAGCTTTCTTT.

This clonotype was observed at least ten times. The V call is TRBV6-1, the J call TRBJ2-1; no firm D call. The V end lost 8 bases, the J end lost 4 bases, and 15 bases lay between the germline ends. The CDR3 has 14 residues. Per germline, CDR1 MNHNS and CDR2 SASEGT. The CDR3 spells CASHELGEYNEQFF. CDR3 in DNA: TGTGCCAGCCACGAATTAGGAGAGTACAATGAGCAGTTCTTC.

The V call is TRBV12-3 or TRBV12-4, the J call TRBJ1-3; D uncertain. The CDR3 has 14 residues. The V end was cut by 8 bases, the J end by 7 bases, with 18 bases between. Here the CDR3 reads CASLSSVPGNTIYF. CDR3 sequence (DNA): TGTGCCAGCCTGAGCTCTGTACCGGGGAACACCATATATTTT.

This clonotype was seen ten or more times. This chain connects TRBV6-5 to TRBJ1-1; D is unclear. With 4 bases removed from V and 1 base from J, the gap between germline ends came to 13 bases. The CDR3 consists of 15 residues. Germline V gives CDR1 MNHEY, CDR2 SVGAGI. The CDR3 coding sequence is TGTGCCAGCAGTTCTCTATACCACAGGAACACTGAAGCTTTCTTT. This codes for CASSSLYHRNTEAFF.

J is TRBJ2-7 and V is TRBV4-2, with unresolved D. Trimming took 0 bases from V and 0 from J, leaving 12 bases between them. Germline assignment: CDR1 LGHNA and CDR2 YNFKEQ. The CDR3 contains 16 residues. The CDR3 reads CASSQEIGVSSYEQYF. The DNA of the CDR3 is TGTGCCAGCAGCCAAGAGATAGGAGTCTCCTCCTACGAGCAGTACTTC.

This clonotype was counted a few times. V usage is TRBV6-5 and J usage is TRBJ2-3; D uncertain. CDR1 is MNHEY and CDR2 is SVGAGI in the germline V gene. The V end was cut by 0 bases, the J end by 1 base, with 11 bases between. The CDR3 totals 16 residues. The CDR3 reads CASSYSPGWGTDTQYF. Written as DNA, the CDR3 is TGTGCCAGCAGTTACTCCCCCGGGTGGGGCACAGATACGCAGTATTTT.

There are many counts of this clonotype. J is TRBJ1-6 and V is TRBV3-1, with D tentatively TRBD1 (6 bases). The CDR3 is 14 residues long. V was pared by 3 bases and J by 7 bases, with 10 bases between. CDR1 is LGHDT, CDR2 YNNKEL, per germline (reference sequence). The CDR3 loop reads CASSHYQGNSPLHF. In nucleotides, the CDR3 is TGTGCCAGCAGCCATTATCAGGGGAATTCACCCCTCCACTTT.

This clonotype appeared a few times. Possible read error: a much larger clone is one base away. For the CDR3, the DNA is TGTGCCAGCAGCTTAGAGGGGTACAATCAGCCCCAGCATTTT. This encodes CASSLEGYNQPQHF. V is TRBV7-9 and J is TRBJ1-5; TRBD1 is a possible D gene (5 bases). This CDR3 region has 14 residues. From germline, CDR1 is SEHNR and CDR2 FQNEAQ (reference sequence). Trimming removed 1 base at V and 3 bases at J, with 7 bases between.

This sequence joins TRBV28 and TRBJ2-7; the D gene is possibly TRBD1 (6 bases). Looked up from germline, CDR1 is MDHEN and CDR2 is SYDVKM. The V gene lost 5 bases and the J gene lost 2 bases, with 16 bases spanning the gap. This CDR3 is 15 amino acids long. This CDR3 reads CASSLYPGTPYEQYF. CDR3 in DNA: TGTGCCAGCAGTCTATATCCCGGGACACCCTACGAGCAGTACTTC. Based on the CDR3 plus reference TRBV28 and TRBJ2-7, the full variable domain is DVKVTQSSRYLVKRTGEKVFLECVQDMDHENMFWYRQDPGLGLRLIYFSYDVKMKEKGDIPEGYSVSREKKERFSLILESASTNQTSMYLCASSLYPGTPYEQYFGPGTRLTVT.

The chain links TRBV7-2 to TRBJ1-5, with D maybe TRBD1 (5 bases). V lost 7 bases, J lost 4 bases, and 17 bases lay in between. The CDR3 sequence is 15 residues long. Germline lookup yields CDR1 SGHTA and CDR2 FQGNSA. The CDR3 protein is CASTPAGYPNQPQHF. CDR3 nucleotide sequence: TGTGCCAGCACCCCCGCAGGGTATCCAAATCAGCCCCAGCATTTT.

This chain uses TRBV6-5 with TRBJ2-5; 13 nucleotides agree with TRBD2. Germline V gives CDR1 MNHEY, CDR2 SVGAGI. The trim removed 2 bases at V and 3 bases at J, leaving 6 bases unmatched. The CDR3 is 17 residues long. The CDR3 region has the DNA TGTGCCAGCAGTTACGTACTGGGGACTAGCGGGAAAGAGACCCAGTACTTC. It specifies CASSYVLGTSGKETQYF.

In its sample, this clonotype was seen a few times. This sequence joins TRBV5-4 and TRBJ2-1; tentatively, D is TRBD1 (5 bases). CDR1 SGHNT and CDR2 YYREEE come from the germline V gene (reference sequence). The CDR3 length is 13 residues. Deletions cut 0 bases from V and 7 bases from J, with 8 bases between. CDR3 sequence: CASSLEGRNEQFF. CDR3 in DNA: TGTGCCAGCAGCTTGGAGGGGCGAAATGAGCAGTTCTTC.

The chain couples TRBV28 to TRBJ2-7; D may correspond to TRBD1 or TRBD2 (5 bases each). V lost 5 bases, J lost 13 bases, and 15 bases lay in between. The germline V gene encodes CDR1 MDHEN and CDR2 SYDVKM. The CDR3 runs to 11 residues. CDR3 sequence (DNA): TGTGCCAGCAGTCAAGCGGCAGGGCCCTACTTC. Amino acid sequence: CASSQAAGPYF.

The chain links TRBV6-1 to TRBJ1-5; D unclear. The CDR3 sequence is 15 residues long. Germline CDR1 and CDR2: MNHNS and SASEGT. Trimming cost V 7 bases and J 0 bases, with 13 bases left between them. CDR3 sequence: CASNPSVYSNQPQHF. The CDR3 DNA reads TGTGCCAGCAACCCTTCGGTCTATAGCAATCAGCCCCAGCATTTT.

This rearrangement joins TRBV20-1 to TRBJ2-7; D is undetermined. The ends were cut back, 3 bases at V and 3 bases at J, with 9 bases in the middle. CDR1 DFQATT and CDR2 SNEGSKA come from the germline V gene (reference sequence). The CDR3 is 12 amino acids. The CDR3 loop reads CSASNPIYEQYF. The CDR3 nucleotides read TGCAGTGCTAGTAACCCCATCTACGAGCAGTACTTC.

This clonotype showed up just a few times. This rearrangement joins TRBV20-1 to TRBJ2-6; TRBD1 might be the D (6 bases). Trimming removed 6 bases at V and 0 bases at J, with 9 bases between. Germline lookup yields CDR1 DFQATT and CDR2 SNEGSKA (reference sequence). CDR3 length: 14 amino acids. The CDR3 here is CSARQDSGANVLTF. For the CDR3, the DNA is TGCAGTGCACGACAGGACTCTGGGGCCAACGTCCTGACTTTC.

This clonotype was observed a few times. The rearrangement joins TRBV5-5 to TRBJ1-1; D gene uncertain. Germline assignment: CDR1 SGHKS and CDR2 YYEKEE (reference sequence). The ends were cut back, 9 bases at V and 0 bases at J, with 12 bases in the middle. The CDR3 consists of 13 residues. CDR3 in amino acids: CATQLDMNTEAFF. In DNA form, the CDR3 reads TGTGCCACCCAGTTGGATATGAACACTGAAGCTTTCTTT.

In this sample, this clonotype turned up a few times. The rearrangement joins TRBV7-9 to TRBJ1-1; no reliable D call. V was clipped by 0 bases and J by 2 bases, with 10 bases between them. The CDR3 spans 15 residues. Germline V gene sequence: CDR1 SEHNR, CDR2 FQNEAQ (reference sequence). The CDR3 coding sequence is TGTGCCAGCAGCTTAGCATTGGGAGACAACACTGAAGCTTTCTTT. Its translation: CASSLALGDNTEAFF.

This clonotype occurred a few times. This chain links TRBV5-5 with TRBJ2-1; the D is unclear. The CDR3 runs to 13 residues. In germline, CDR1 is SGHKS, CDR2 YYEKEE (reference sequence). V lost 6 bases, J lost 6 bases, and 13 bases lay in between. The CDR3 reads CASTVGPVNEQFF. The CDR3, as DNA: TGTGCCAGCACTGTAGGCCCCGTCAATGAGCAGTTCTTC.

The V and J genes are TRBV20-1 and TRBJ1-4; 7 bases match TRBD1. Germline values: CDR1 DFQATT, CDR2 SNEGSKA (reference sequence). The CDR3 is 14 residues long. The CDR3 loop is CSLDREIANEKLFF. The CDR3 DNA sequence: TGCAGCCTAGACAGGGAAATAGCTAATGAAAAACTGTTTTTT.

The rearrangement links TRBV4-3 to TRBJ2-1, with a tentative D call TRBD2 (6 bases). Germline loops: CDR1 LGHNA, CDR2 YSLEER. Deletions cut 1 base from V and 6 bases from J, with 13 bases between. The CDR3 has 15 residues. The CDR3 DNA is TGCGCCAGCAGCCAAGTTGATGGGACTGTCAATGAGCAGTTCTTC. Translated: CASSQVDGTVNEQFF.